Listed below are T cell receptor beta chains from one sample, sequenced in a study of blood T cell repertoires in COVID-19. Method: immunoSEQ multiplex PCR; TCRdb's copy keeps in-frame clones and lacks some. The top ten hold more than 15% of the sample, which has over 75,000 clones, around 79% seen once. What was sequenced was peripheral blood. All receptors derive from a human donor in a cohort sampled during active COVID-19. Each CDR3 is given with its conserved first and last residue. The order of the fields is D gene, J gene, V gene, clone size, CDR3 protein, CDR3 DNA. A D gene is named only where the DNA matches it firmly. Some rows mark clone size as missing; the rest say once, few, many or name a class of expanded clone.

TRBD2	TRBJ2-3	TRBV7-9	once	CASSSRDYTDTQYF	TGTGCCAGCAGCTCACGGGACTACACAGATACGCAGTATTTT
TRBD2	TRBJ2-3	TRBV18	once	CASSPYPAGGSGTDTQYF	TGTGCCAGCTCACCATATCCAGCGGGAGGTTCTGGGACAGATACGCAGTATTTT
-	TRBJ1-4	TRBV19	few	CASSIMGGVHEKLFF	TGTGCCAGTAGTATAATGGGAGGGGTTCATGAAAAACTGTTTTTT
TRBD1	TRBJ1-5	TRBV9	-	CASSPGGGTGLSAQHF	TGTGCCAGCAGCCCCGGGGGAGGGACAGGCCTCTCTGCCCAGCATTTT
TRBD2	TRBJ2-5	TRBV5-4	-	CASSLAGDETQYF	TGTGCCAGCAGCTTAGCGGGAGATGAGACCCAGTACTTC
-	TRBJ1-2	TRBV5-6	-	CASSLGLPNYGYTF	TGTGCCAGCAGCTTGGGACTTCCTAACTATGGCTACACCTTC
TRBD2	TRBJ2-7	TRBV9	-	CASSPWGGDYEQYF	TGTGCCAGCAGCCCCTGGGGAGGGGACTACGAGCAGTACTTC
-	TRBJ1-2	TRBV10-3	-	CAISETGYAYTF	TGTGCCATCAGTGAGACGGGTTATGCCTACACCTTC
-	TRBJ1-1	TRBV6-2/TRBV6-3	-	CASSQQVNTEAFF	TGTGCCAGCAGCCAACAGGTGAACACTGAAGCTTTCTTT
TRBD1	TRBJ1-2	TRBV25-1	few	CASSEGDRGRGYTF	TGTGCCAGCAGTGAAGGGGACAGGGGACGCGGCTACACCTTC
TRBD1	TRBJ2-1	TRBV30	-	CAWSGQGTLYNEQFF	TGTGCCTGGTCGGGACAGGGGACTCTCTACAATGAGCAGTTCTTC
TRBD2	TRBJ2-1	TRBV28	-	CASSHLAGVYNEQFF	TGTGCCAGCAGCCATCTTGCGGGAGTCTACAATGAGCAGTTCTTC
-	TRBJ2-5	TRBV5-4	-	CASSQGETQYF	TGTGCCAGCAGCCAGGGGGAGACCCAGTACTTC
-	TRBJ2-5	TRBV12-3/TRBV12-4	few	CASRLEGWKTQYF	TGTGCCAGCCGTTTGGAGGGTTGGAAGACCCAGTACTTC
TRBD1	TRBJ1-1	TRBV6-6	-	CASSPGYRGKDRVNTEAFF	TGTGCCAGCAGTCCCGGTTACAGGGGTAAGGACAGGGTGAACACTGAAGCTTTCTTT
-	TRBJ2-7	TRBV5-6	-	CASTRSGRTYEQYF	TGTGCCAGCACCCGGAGCGGCCGAACCTACGAGCAGTACTTC
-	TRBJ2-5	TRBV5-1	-	CASSLETGFGETQYF	TGCGCCAGCAGCTTGGAGACAGGCTTTGGGGAGACCCAGTACTTC
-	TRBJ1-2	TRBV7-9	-	CASSHLQGLDGYTF	TGTGCCAGCAGCCACCTTCAGGGGTTAGATGGCTACACCTTC
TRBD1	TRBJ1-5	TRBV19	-	CASSEDGQGTAMWNQPQHF	TGTGCCAGTAGTGAAGACGGACAGGGGACGGCAATGTGGAATCAGCCCCAGCATTTT
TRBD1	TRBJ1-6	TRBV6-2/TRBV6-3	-	CASSPRIDRVGSPLHF	TGTGCCAGCAGTCCACGAATTGACAGGGTTGGTTCACCCCTCCACTTT
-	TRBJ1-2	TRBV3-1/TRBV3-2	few	CASSQAARGYTF	TGTGCCAGCAGCCAAGCTGCCCGGGGCTACACCTTC
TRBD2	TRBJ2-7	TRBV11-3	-	CASSPRGGPHVHEQYF	TGTGCCAGCAGCCCCCGGGGAGGGCCCCATGTCCACGAGCAGTACTTC
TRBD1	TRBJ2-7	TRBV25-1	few	CASSEGQGSAYEQYF	TGTGCCAGCAGTGAAGGACAGGGGTCAGCCTACGAGCAGTACTTC
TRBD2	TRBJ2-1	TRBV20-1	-	CSASLAATGGFYNEQFF	TGCAGTGCTAGTTTGGCGGCGACGGGAGGGTTTTACAATGAGCAGTTCTTC
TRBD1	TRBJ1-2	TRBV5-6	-	CASSLRQGGLLGGYTF	TGTGCCAGCAGCTTGAGACAGGGAGGTCTCTTAGGCGGCTACACCTTC
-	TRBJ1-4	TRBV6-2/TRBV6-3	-	CASSYFGGPANEKLFF	TGTGCCAGCAGTTACTTCGGGGGGCCGGCTAATGAAAAACTGTTTTTT
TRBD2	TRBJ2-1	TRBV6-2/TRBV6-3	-	CASSLAGDLDEQFF	TGTGCCAGCAGTTTAGCGGGAGACTTGGATGAGCAGTTCTTC
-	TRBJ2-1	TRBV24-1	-	CATSGAPLTSSYNEQFF	TGTGCCACCAGTGGAGCGCCATTGACCAGCTCCTACAATGAGCAGTTCTTC
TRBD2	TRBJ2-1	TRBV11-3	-	CASSLIAGGPSSYNEQFF	TGTGCCAGCAGCTTAATAGCGGGAGGCCCAAGCTCCTACAATGAGCAGTTCTTC
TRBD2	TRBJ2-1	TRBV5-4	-	CASSTRGGSYNEQFF	TGTGCCAGCAGCACGCGGGGGGGCTCCTACAATGAGCAGTTCTTC
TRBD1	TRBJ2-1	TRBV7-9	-	CASSLGDRGKGQFF	TGTGCCAGCAGCTTAGGAGACAGGGGGAAGGGGCAGTTCTTC
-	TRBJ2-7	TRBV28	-	CASSLGGGLYEQYF	TGTGCCAGCAGTTTAGGCGGGGGCCTCTACGAGCAGTACTTC
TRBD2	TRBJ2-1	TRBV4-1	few	CASSLLAGAYNEQFF	TGCGCCAGCAGCCTTCTAGCGGGAGCCTACAATGAGCAGTTCTTC
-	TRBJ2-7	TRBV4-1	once	CASSQLGGASYEQYF	TGCGCCAGCAGCCAACTCGGAGGGGCTTCCTACGAGCAGTACTTC
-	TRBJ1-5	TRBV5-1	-	CASSLTGTLDQPQHF	TGCGCCAGCAGCTTGACCGGGACATTAGATCAGCCCCAGCATTTT
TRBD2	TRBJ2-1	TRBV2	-	CASVLSGGAYNEQFF	TGTGCCAGTGTCCTTAGCGGGGGGGCCTACAATGAGCAGTTCTTC
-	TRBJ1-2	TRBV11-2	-	CASSLDHGVDYGYTF	TGTGCCAGCAGCTTAGATCACGGGGTGGACTATGGCTACACCTTC
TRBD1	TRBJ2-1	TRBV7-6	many	CASSLGTGSSYNEQFF	TGTGCCAGCAGCTTAGGGACAGGGAGCTCCTACAATGAGCAGTTCTTC
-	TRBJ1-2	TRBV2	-	CASSAGTLNYGYTF	TGTGCCAGCAGTGCCGGGACACTTAACTATGGCTACACCTTC
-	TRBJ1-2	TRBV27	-	CASSLGRGWNYGYTF	TGTGCCAGCAGTTTAGGTAGGGGCTGGAACTATGGCTACACCTTC
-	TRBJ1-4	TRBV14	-	CASSQALGHNEKLFF	TGTGCCAGCAGCCAAGCTCTTGGCCATAATGAAAAACTGTTTTTT
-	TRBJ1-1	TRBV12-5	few	CASGRGETEAFF	TGTGCTAGTGGGCGGGGAGAAACTGAAGCTTTCTTT
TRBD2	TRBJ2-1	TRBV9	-	CASSVVSGGPHEQFF	TGTGCCAGCAGCGTAGTCAGCGGGGGGCCCCATGAGCAGTTCTTC
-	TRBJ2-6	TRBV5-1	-	CASSLVSSGANVLTF	TGCGCCAGCAGCTTGGTTAGCTCTGGGGCCAACGTCCTGACTTTC
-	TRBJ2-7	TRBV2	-	CASSENTYEQYF	TGTGCCAGCAGTGAAAATACCTACGAGCAGTACTTC
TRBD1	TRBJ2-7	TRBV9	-	CASSGGQGYSYEQYF	TGTGCCAGCAGCGGGGGACAGGGATACTCCTACGAGCAGTACTTC
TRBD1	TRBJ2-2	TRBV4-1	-	CASSHPRTGGTGELFF	TGCGCCAGCAGCCATCCCCGGACAGGGGGCACCGGGGAGCTGTTTTTT
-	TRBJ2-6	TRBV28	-	CASSAGSIGANVLTF	TGTGCCAGCAGTGCGGGGTCAATCGGGGCCAACGTCCTGACTTTC
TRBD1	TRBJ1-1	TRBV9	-	CASSPGQANTEAFF	TGTGCCAGCAGCCCTGGACAGGCAAACACTGAAGCTTTCTTT
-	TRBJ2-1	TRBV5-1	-	CASSPLGGNEQFF	TGCGCCAGCAGCCCGCTAGGGGGCAATGAGCAGTTCTTC